Below, 8 T cell receptor beta chains from the same sample are listed, as sequenced in a study of a mutant IDH1 vaccine in newly diagnosed glioma. Profiling relied on immunoSEQ multiplex PCR, and the TCRdb table lists in-frame clones only, not all of them. The sample shows some 130,000 clones, about four fifths of them seen only once. These receptors have no identified antigens. As to time point: week 11, during vaccination. Every single dose of the vaccine, 300 ug of mutant IDH1 20-mer peptide, came with topical imiquimod. The specimen comprised PBMCs, sampled from a glioma patient whose treatment included an IDH1 peptide vaccine. These receptors all stem from a man aged 40-50 years with glioma.

Comment on this clone: A read error may account for a junction end that differs from germline. The chain uses TRBV18 and TRBJ1-2, with a possible D match to TRBD1 (5 bases). CDR1 and CDR2 from the germline V gene are KGHSH and LQKENI. The CDR3 extends over 12 amino acids. The chain's CDR3 is CASSQDNYGYTF. For the CDR3, the DNA is TGTGCCAGTTCACAGGATAACTATGGCTACACCTTC.

The rearrangement uses TRBV5-6 and TRBJ2-3; no clear D gene. The length of the CDR3 is 13 residues. V lost 2 bases, J lost 6 bases, and 10 bases lay in between. Germline V gene sequence: CDR1 SGHDT, CDR2 YYEEEE. CDR3: CASSFYRADTQYF. The CDR3, as DNA: TGTGCCAGCAGCTTTTATCGGGCTGATACGCAGTATTTT.

The chain joins TRBV28 to TRBJ1-1, with D perhaps TRBD1 (6 bases). Germline V gene lookup returns CDR1 MDHEN and CDR2 SYDVKM. This CDR3 region has 16 residues. Trimming removed 6 bases at V and 1 base at J, with 18 bases between. The CDR3 spells CASRRVGTNQNTEAFF. The CDR3 bases are TGTGCCAGCAGGAGGGTCGGGACAAACCAGAACACTGAAGCTTTCTTT.

The chain combines TRBV5-1 with TRBJ1-1; tentatively, D is TRBD1 (5 bases). Trimming pared 1 base from V and 1 base from J, leaving 14 bases between. Germline values: CDR1 SGHRS, CDR2 YFSETQ. CDR3 size: 16 residues. The CDR3 sequence is CASSLTGWGWNTEAFF. The CDR3 DNA reads TGCGCCAGCAGCTTGACGGGTTGGGGCTGGAACACTGAAGCTTTCTTT.

In its sample, this clone was seen a few times. The chain employs TRBV7-9 and TRBJ1-6; weak D call: TRBD1 (5 bases). There are 15 residues in the CDR3. V lost 5 bases and J 7 bases, leaving 15 bases between the germline ends. Germline CDR1 is SEHNR and CDR2 is FQNEAQ (reference sequence). The CDR3 protein is CASSAQGSRNSPLHF. The CDR3 nucleotides are TGTGCCAGCAGCGCCCAGGGTTCTAGGAATTCACCCCTCCACTTT. The complete variable domain, with remaining parts taken from reference TRBV7-9 and TRBJ1-6, reads DTGVSQNPRHKITKRGQNVTFRCDPISEHNRLYWYRQTLGQGPEFLTYFQNEAQLEKSRLLSDRFSAERPKGSFSTLEIQRTEQGDSAMYLCASSAQGSRNSPLHFGNGTRLTVT.

V and J are TRBV19 and TRBJ1-3; D is uncertain. This CDR3 contains 15 residues. Trimming removed 3 bases at V and 0 bases at J, with 9 bases between. Germline assignment: CDR1 LNHDA and CDR2 SQIVND (reference sequence). Here the CDR3 DNA reads TGTGCCAGTAGTATCGGAGTTCTCTCTGGAAACACCATATATTTT. Translated: CASSIGVLSGNTIYF.

This clone was seen a single time. This rearrangement joins TRBV5-4 to TRBJ2-7, with D unresolved. In germline, CDR1 is SGHNT, CDR2 YYREEE (reference sequence). CDR3 length: 14 amino acids. V was trimmed by 8 bases and J by 4 bases, leaving 19 bases between them. The CDR3 DNA sequence: TGTGCCAGGCTACCGGTGAGATTGGGGTACGAGCAGTACTTC. Protein sequence: CARLPVRLGYEQYF.

The chain combines TRBV5-4 with TRBJ1-1; D not certain. Germline-derived CDR1 and CDR2 are SGHNT and YYREEE (reference sequence). V dropped 0 bases and J dropped 2 bases, with 8 bases sitting between them. CDR3 length: 14 residues. CDR3 nucleotides: TGTGCCAGCAGCTTGGTAACGGACAACACTGAAGCTTTCTTT. It specifies CASSLVTDNTEAFF.